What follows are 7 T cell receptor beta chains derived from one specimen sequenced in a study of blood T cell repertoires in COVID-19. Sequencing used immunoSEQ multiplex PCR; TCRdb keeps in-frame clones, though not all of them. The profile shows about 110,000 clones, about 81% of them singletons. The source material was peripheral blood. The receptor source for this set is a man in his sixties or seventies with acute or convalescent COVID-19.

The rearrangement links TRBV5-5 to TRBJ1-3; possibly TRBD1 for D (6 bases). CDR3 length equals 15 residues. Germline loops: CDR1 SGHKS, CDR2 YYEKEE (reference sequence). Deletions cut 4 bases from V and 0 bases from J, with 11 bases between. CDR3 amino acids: CASSPDRNSGNTIYF. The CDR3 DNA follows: TGTGCCAGCAGCCCGGACAGAAACTCTGGAAACACCATATATTTT.

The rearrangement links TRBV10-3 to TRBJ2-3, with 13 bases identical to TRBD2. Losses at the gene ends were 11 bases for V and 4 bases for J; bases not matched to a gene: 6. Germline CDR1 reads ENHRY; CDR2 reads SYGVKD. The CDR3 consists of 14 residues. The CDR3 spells CASRTSGGADTQYF. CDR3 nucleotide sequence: TGTGCCTCCAGGACTAGCGGGGGTGCAGATACGCAGTATTTT.

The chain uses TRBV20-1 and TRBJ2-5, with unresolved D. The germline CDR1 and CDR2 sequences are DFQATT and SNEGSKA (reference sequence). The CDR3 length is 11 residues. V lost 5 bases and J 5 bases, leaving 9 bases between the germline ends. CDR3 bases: TGCAGTGCTCCGCCTAGGGAGACCCAGTACTTC. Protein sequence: CSAPPRETQYF.

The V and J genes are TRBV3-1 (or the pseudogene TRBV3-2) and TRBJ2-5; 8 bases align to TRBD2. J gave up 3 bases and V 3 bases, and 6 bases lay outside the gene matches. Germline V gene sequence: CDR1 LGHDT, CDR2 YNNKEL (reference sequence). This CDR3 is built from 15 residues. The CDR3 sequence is CASSHSSGGKETQYF. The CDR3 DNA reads TGTGCCAGCAGCCACAGCAGCGGGGGAAAAGAGACCCAGTACTTC.

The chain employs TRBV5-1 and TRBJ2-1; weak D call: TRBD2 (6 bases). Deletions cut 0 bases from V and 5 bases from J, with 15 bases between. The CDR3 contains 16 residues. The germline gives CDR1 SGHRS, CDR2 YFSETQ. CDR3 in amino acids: CASSLGGGSPNNEQFF. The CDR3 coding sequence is TGCGCCAGCAGCTTGGGTGGAGGGTCTCCTAACAATGAGCAGTTCTTC.

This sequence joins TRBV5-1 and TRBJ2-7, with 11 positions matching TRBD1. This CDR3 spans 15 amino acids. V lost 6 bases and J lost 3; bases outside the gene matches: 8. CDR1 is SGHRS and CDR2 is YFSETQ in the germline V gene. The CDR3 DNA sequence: TGCGCCAGCAAGTTATGGACAGGGGGCGGCTACGAGCAGTACTTC. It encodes CASKLWTGGGYEQYF.

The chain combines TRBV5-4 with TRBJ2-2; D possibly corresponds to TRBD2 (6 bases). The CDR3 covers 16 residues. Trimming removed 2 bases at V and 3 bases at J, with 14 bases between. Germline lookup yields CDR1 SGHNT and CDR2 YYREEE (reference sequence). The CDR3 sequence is CASSFEGRGYTGELFF. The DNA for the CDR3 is TGTGCCAGCAGCTTCGAGGGGCGGGGTTACACCGGGGAGCTGTTTTTT.